The 28 T cell receptor beta chains below come from one sample, sequenced in a study of identical twins' blood T cells. A single record per CDR3 protein comes from TCRdb applying MiXCR to the 5' RACE reads. The sample holds 300,000 to 400,000 distinct CDR3 sequences, over 25% seen once. The sample comprised PBMCs. The source is a woman aged 18 to 55 in good health.

The chain carries TRBV18 and TRBJ2-1, with 10 nucleotides matching TRBD1. The length of the CDR3 is 13 residues. The junction had 8 bases not matched to a gene; V was cut back by 4 bases and J by 14 bases. Germline CDR1 reads KGHSH; CDR2 reads LQKENI. The CDR3 bases are TGTGCCAGCTCACTGGGGACCGGGACAGGGGAGTTCTTC. This translates into CASSLGTGTGEFF.

This clonotype was recorded a few times. V and J are TRBV12-5 and TRBJ1-5, with 7 bases identical to TRBD1. In germline, CDR1 is LGHNT, CDR2 FRNRAP. CDR3 length: 20 residues. Germline trimming cut 1 base from V and 0 bases from J; bases unmatched to any gene: 15. The CDR3, as DNA: TGTGCTAGTGGTTTGGCCGCCGGGACAGATTTCGCCCATAGCAATCAGCCCCAGCATTTT. It specifies CASGLAAGTDFAHSNQPQHF.

The V call is TRBV19, the J call TRBJ2-1, with D unresolved. Trimming left V 9 bases short and J 0 bases short, with 12 bases between. The CDR3 consists of 14 residues. The germline V gene encodes CDR1 LNHDA and CDR2 SQIVND (reference sequence). The CDR3 here is CASMSGRSYNEQFF. The DNA for the CDR3 is TGTGCCAGCATGAGTGGGCGCTCCTACAATGAGCAGTTCTTC.

This clonotype has just a few counts. The V and J genes are TRBV5-6 and TRBJ2-5; 8 nucleotides align to TRBD2. CDR1 and CDR2 (germline): SGHDT, YYEEEE. After removal of 2 bases from V and 0 bases from J, the junction contained 9 bases not matched to a gene. The CDR3 consists of 17 residues. The CDR3 sequence: CASSLNPASGYQETQYF. CDR3 DNA: TGTGCCAGCAGCTTAAATCCGGCTAGCGGGTACCAAGAGACCCAGTACTTC.

This clonotype has just one count. The chain combines TRBV10-2 with TRBJ2-3; unclear D gene. Germline assignment: CDR1 WSHSY and CDR2 SAAADI. CDR3 length equals 14 residues. Trimming removed 7 bases from V and 0 bases from J, with 11 bases in between. This chain's CDR3 is CASKVGPSTDTQYF. For the CDR3, the DNA is TGCGCCAGCAAAGTAGGACCGAGCACAGATACGCAGTATTTT.

This clonotype has at least ten counts. It is unclear where the CDR3 begins or ends on the DNA, so no DNA is shown, and the CDR3 is as TCRdb lists it. The V call is TRBV29-1, the J call TRBJ2-2. Germline CDR1 is SQVTM and CDR2 is ANQGSEA. The CDR3 spans 11 amino acids, including both terminal residues. The CDR3: CSVLRAGELFF.

The chain recombines TRBV12-3 or TRBV12-4 with TRBJ1-1; D call uncertain. With 5 bases removed from V and 5 bases from J, the gap between germline ends came to 9 bases. The CDR3 is 12 residues long. The CDR3 region is CASSPRQTEAFF. For the CDR3, the DNA is TGTGCCAGCAGTCCCCGGCAGACTGAAGCTTTCTTT.

The chain links TRBV3-1 to TRBJ1-1; 7 nucleotides line up with TRBD1. V gave up 4 bases and J gave up 10 bases; unmatched junction bases: 3. The length of the CDR3 is 11 residues. In germline, CDR1 is LGHDT, CDR2 YNNKEL (reference sequence). CDR3 loop: CASSRGTAAFF. In nucleotides, the CDR3 is TGTGCCAGCAGCCGGGGGACAGCAGCTTTCTTT.

CDR3 nucleotide sequence: TGTGCCAGCAGGCGACGGATCGGGGATGAAAAACTGTTTTTT. It codes for CASRRRIGDEKLFF. The chain links TRBV6-2 or TRBV6-3 to TRBJ1-4; D unclear. The CDR3 length is 14 residues. Per the germline V gene, CDR1 is MNHEY and CDR2 is SVGEGT. V lost 6 bases and J 6 bases, leaving 14 bases between the germline ends.

This clonotype was observed a handful of times. V and J are TRBV29-1 and TRBJ2-7, with 12 bases lining up with TRBD2. CDR1 is SQVTM, CDR2 ANQGSEA, per germline. Trimming at V came to 8 bases and at J to 6 bases, leaving 5 bases not matched to a gene. The CDR3 runs 12 residues. The CDR3, as DNA: TGCAGCACAACGGGACTAGCGGGCGAGCAGTACTTC. Encoded protein: CSTTGLAGEQYF.

The chain employs TRBV7-2 and TRBJ2-3; a possible D gene is TRBD2 (7 bases). Trimming removed 6 bases from V and 7 bases from J, with 14 bases in between. The CDR3 extends over 13 amino acids. Germline V lookup: CDR1 SGHTA, CDR2 FQGNSA. The CDR3 is CASRTAGAHTQYF. CDR3 in DNA: TGTGCCAGCAGAACCGCGGGGGCTCATACGCAGTATTTT.

A remark on this clonotype: A single base separates this from a much larger clone, so it may be a read error. The chain has TRBV29-1 and TRBJ1-1; 7 bases line up with TRBD1. The CDR3 is 13 amino acids. Germline values: CDR1 SQVTM, CDR2 ANQGSEA. Trimming took 3 bases from V and 4 from J; bases not matched to a gene: 5. The CDR3 nucleotides read TGCAGCGTTGAGAACAGGGGAAGCACTGAAGCTTTCTTT. This gives the protein CSVENRGSTEAFF.

This clonotype was picked up a small number of times. The chain is built from TRBV6-2 or TRBV6-3 and TRBJ1-2, with D perhaps matching TRBD1 (5 bases). This CDR3 comprises 14 residues. Germline V CDR1 and CDR2: MNHEY, SVGEGT. The V and J ends lost 2 bases and 4 bases respectively, with 11 bases between them. CDR3 protein: CASSYRTRIYGYTF. In DNA, the CDR3 is TGTGCCAGCAGTTACCGGACAAGAATCTATGGCTACACCTTC.

Remarks on this clonotype: This sequence may be a read error, since a much larger clone differs from it by one base. This is likely a read error, given that the CDR3 carries no conserved phenylalanine or tryptophan at its end. The chain uses TRBV7-9 and TRBJ1-2; perhaps TRBD1 as D (5 bases). Germline values: CDR1 SEHNR, CDR2 FQNEAQ (reference sequence). V shed 1 base and J shed 3 bases, with 9 bases lying between them. The CDR3 runs 14 residues. CDR3 loop: CASSLGTSDYGYTL. The CDR3 nucleotides are TGTGCCAGCAGCTTAGGGACATCGGACTATGGCTACACCCTC.

The gene calls are TRBV7-2 and TRBJ2-3; 10 nucleotides line up with TRBD2. Per the germline V gene, CDR1 is SGHTA and CDR2 is FQGNSA. There are 16 residues in the CDR3. Germline trimming cut 1 base from V and 6 bases from J; bases unmatched to any gene: 7. For the CDR3, the DNA is TGTGCCAGCAGCTTAGGCCTAGCGGGAGTTGGTGATACGCAGTATTTT. It encodes CASSLGLAGVGDTQYF.

The V call is TRBV25-1, the J call TRBJ2-6; tentative D call: TRBD1 (5 bases). V lost 3 bases, J lost 1 base, and 28 bases lay in between. The CDR3 contains 22 residues. The germline V gene has CDR1 MGHDK and CDR2 SYGVNS. In nucleotides, the CDR3 is TGTGCCAGCAGTGATTCCCACTCTTCCTTGACAGCAAGAGAATCTGGGGCCAACGTCCTGACTTTC. This sequence encodes CASSDSHSSLTARESGANVLTF.

This clonotype was seen a handful of times. V usage is TRBV20-1 and J usage is TRBJ1-1; D is unclear. Trimming stripped 7 bases from V and 0 bases from J, with 9 bases between. The CDR3 is 12 amino acids. CDR1 and CDR2 (germline): DFQATT, SNEGSKA (reference sequence). The CDR3 protein is CSGGILNTEAFF. The CDR3 DNA reads TGCAGTGGAGGGATACTGAACACTGAAGCTTTCTTT.

In its sample, this clonotype was seen many times. The chain recombines TRBV5-1 with TRBJ1-1, with D possibly being TRBD1 (5 bases). CDR1 and CDR2 from the germline V gene are SGHRS and YFSETQ. CDR3 length: 14 amino acids. V lost 0 bases to trimming and J lost 1 base, with 7 bases between them. This chain's CDR3 is CASSLDRPNTEAFF. The DNA of the CDR3 is TGCGCCAGCAGCTTGGACAGGCCGAACACTGAAGCTTTCTTT. The full variable domain, with the rest looked up from reference TRBV5-1 and TRBJ1-1, is KAGVTQTPRYLIKTRGQQVTLSCSPISGHRSVSWYQQTPGQGLQFLFEYFSETQRNKGNFPGRFSGRQFSNSRSEMNVSTLELGDSALYLCASSLDRPNTEAFFGQGTRLTVV.

The chain recombines TRBV3-1 with TRBJ1-1; D remains ambiguous. CDR3 length equals 14 residues. From germline, CDR1 is LGHDT and CDR2 YNNKEL (reference sequence). Trimming pared 4 bases from V and 0 bases from J, leaving 9 bases between. CDR3 DNA: TGTGCCAGCAGCCGGAGTCTTCTGAACACTGAAGCTTTCTTT. This encodes CASSRSLLNTEAFF.

This clonotype was observed a few times. The V and J genes are TRBV5-1 and TRBJ1-1; no definite D call. Trimming removed 7 bases from V and 5 bases from J, with 21 bases in between. CDR1 is SGHRS, CDR2 YFSETQ, per germline. The CDR3 runs 15 residues. In DNA, the CDR3 is TGCGCCAGCGGAAGTGATTCGGGCCGGTCGACTGAAGCTTTCTTT. Amino acids: CASGSDSGRSTEAFF.

This chain connects TRBV6-5 to TRBJ1-5; D is uncertain. This CDR3 is 13 amino acids long. The V end was cut by 5 bases, the J end by 5 bases, with 10 bases between. Germline CDR1 reads MNHEY; CDR2 reads SVGAGI. As DNA, the CDR3 is TGTGCCAGCAGTCCGACCTTCGATCAGCCCCAGCATTTT. The encoded protein is CASSPTFDQPQHF.

There are many counts of this clonotype. V is TRBV29-1 and J is TRBJ2-3; D gene uncertain. V lost 5 bases, J lost 3 bases, and 18 bases lay in between. CDR3 length: 15 amino acids. CDR1 is SQVTM and CDR2 is ANQGSEA in the germline V gene. CDR3 residues: CSVKWWDSATDTQYF. The CDR3 DNA is TGCAGCGTTAAATGGTGGGATTCCGCTACAGATACGCAGTATTTT.

This rearrangement joins TRBV5-1 to TRBJ2-7; 9 nucleotides match TRBD1. CDR1 SGHRS and CDR2 YFSETQ come from the germline V gene. The CDR3 covers 16 residues. V lost 0 bases, J lost 1 base, and 5 bases stayed unmatched. The CDR3 loop reads CASSLGGQGISYEQYF. The CDR3 DNA reads TGCGCCAGCAGCTTGGGAGGACAGGGGATATCCTACGAGCAGTACTTC. The complete variable domain, with remaining parts taken from reference TRBV5-1 and TRBJ2-7, reads KAGVTQTPRYLIKTRGQQVTLSCSPISGHRSVSWYQQTPGQGLQFLFEYFSETQRNKGNFPGRFSGRQFSNSRSEMNVSTLELGDSALYLCASSLGGQGISYEQYFGPGTRLTVT.

This chain connects TRBV5-1 to TRBJ2-1; possible D gene TRBD2, 6 bases. Germline lookup yields CDR1 SGHRS and CDR2 YFSETQ. The V end was cut by 4 bases, the J end by 5 bases, with 16 bases between. The CDR3 extends over 15 amino acids. This CDR3 is CASSPLGLTNNEQFF. The CDR3 coding sequence is TGCGCCAGCAGCCCACTGGGACTTACGAACAATGAGCAGTTCTTC.

The sample holds a few counts of this clonotype. This chain connects TRBV5-1 to TRBJ1-1; D gene unclear. Germline loops: CDR1 SGHRS, CDR2 YFSETQ. The CDR3 contains 14 residues. V was clipped by 4 bases and J by 2 bases, with 12 bases between them. CDR3 coding DNA: TGCGCCAGCAGCATGGACGGAAAAAACACTGAAGCTTTCTTT. Its translation: CASSMDGKNTEAFF. Looking up the rest from reference TRBV5-1 and TRBJ1-1 gives the full variable domain: KAGVTQTPRYLIKTRGQQVTLSCSPISGHRSVSWYQQTPGQGLQFLFEYFSETQRNKGNFPGRFSGRQFSNSRSEMNVSTLELGDSALYLCASSMDGKNTEAFFGQGTRLTVV.

The sample holds a few counts of this clonotype. The gene calls are TRBV27 and TRBJ2-1, with a weak D call TRBD2 (5 bases). Per germline, CDR1 MNHEY and CDR2 SMNVEV (reference sequence). The CDR3 runs to 12 residues. Trimming took off 5 bases at V and 7 bases at J, with 9 bases between the two ends. The CDR3 coding sequence is TGTGCCAGCAGTACGCCGGGGAATGAGCAGTTCTTC. Amino acids: CASSTPGNEQFF.

This chain uses TRBV20-1 with TRBJ1-1, with TRBD1 as a possible D gene (5 bases). Trimming shortened V by 6 bases and J by 8 bases, and 19 bases separated the two germline ends. CDR1 is DFQATT and CDR2 is SNEGSKA in the germline V gene (reference sequence). The CDR3 sequence is 13 residues long. The CDR3 nucleotides read TGCAGTGCCTCCGGGGTAACAGGCGGAGAAGCTTTCTTT. Translation: CSASGVTGGEAFF.

This clonotype has at least ten counts. The genes are TRBV20-1 and TRBJ1-4, with D possibly matching TRBD1 (5 bases). The CDR3 is made up of 13 amino acids. With 0 bases removed from V and 8 bases from J, the gap between germline ends came to 10 bases. Germline CDR1 reads DFQATT; CDR2 reads SNEGSKA (reference sequence). The CDR3 DNA is TGCAGTGCTAGAGACCAGGGAGGGGAAAAACTGTTTTTT. Protein product: CSARDQGGEKLFF.